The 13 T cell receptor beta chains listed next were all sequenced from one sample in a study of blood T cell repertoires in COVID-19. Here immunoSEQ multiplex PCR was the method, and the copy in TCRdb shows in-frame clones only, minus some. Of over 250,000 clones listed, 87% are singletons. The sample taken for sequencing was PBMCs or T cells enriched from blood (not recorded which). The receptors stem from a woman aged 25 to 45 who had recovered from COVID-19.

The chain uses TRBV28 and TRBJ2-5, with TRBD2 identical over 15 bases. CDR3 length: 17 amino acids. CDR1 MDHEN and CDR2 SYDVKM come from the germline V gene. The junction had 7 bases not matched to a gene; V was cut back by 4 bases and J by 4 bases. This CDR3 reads CASSSVWTSGGAETQYF. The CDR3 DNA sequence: TGTGCCAGCAGTTCCGTTTGGACTAGCGGGGGGGCAGAGACCCAGTACTTC.

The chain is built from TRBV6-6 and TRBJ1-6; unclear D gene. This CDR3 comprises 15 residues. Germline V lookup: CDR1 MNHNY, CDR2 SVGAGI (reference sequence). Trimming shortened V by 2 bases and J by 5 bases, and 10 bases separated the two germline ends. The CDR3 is CASSYRGRNNSPLHF. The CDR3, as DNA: TGTGCCAGCAGTTACCGTGGCAGGAATAATTCACCCCTCCACTTT.

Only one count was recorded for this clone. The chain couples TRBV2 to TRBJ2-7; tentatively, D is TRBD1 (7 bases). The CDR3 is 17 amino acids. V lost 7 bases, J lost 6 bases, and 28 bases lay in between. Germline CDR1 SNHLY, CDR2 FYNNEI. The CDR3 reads CASIETGSTGKEGEQYF. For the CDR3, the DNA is TGTGCCAGCATCGAGACAGGATCGACAGGGAAGGAGGGCGAGCAGTACTTC. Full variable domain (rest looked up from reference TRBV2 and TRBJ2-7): EPEVTQTPSHQVTQMGQEVILRCVPISNHLYFYWYRQILGQKVEFLVSFYNNEISEKSEIFDDQFSVERPDGSNFTLKIRSTKLEDSAMYFCASIETGSTGKEGEQYFGPGTRLTVT.

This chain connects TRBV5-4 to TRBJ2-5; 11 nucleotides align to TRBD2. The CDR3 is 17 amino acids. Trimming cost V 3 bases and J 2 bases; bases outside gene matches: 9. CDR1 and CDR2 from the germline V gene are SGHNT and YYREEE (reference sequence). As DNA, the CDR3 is TGTGCCAGCAGCTCCCATAGCGGGGGGGGTCGGCAAGAGACCCAGTACTTC. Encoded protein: CASSSHSGGGRQETQYF.

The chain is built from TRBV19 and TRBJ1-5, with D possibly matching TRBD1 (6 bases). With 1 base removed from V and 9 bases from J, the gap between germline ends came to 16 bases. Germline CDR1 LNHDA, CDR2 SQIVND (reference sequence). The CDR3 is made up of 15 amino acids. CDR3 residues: CASSIAGGGPWPQHF. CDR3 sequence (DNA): TGTGCCAGTAGTATAGCGGGGGGCGGGCCTTGGCCCCAGCATTTT. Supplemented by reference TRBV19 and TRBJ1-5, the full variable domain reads DGGITQSPKYLFRKEGQNVTLSCEQNLNHDAMYWYRQDPGQGLRLIYYSQIVNDFQKGDIAEGYSVSREKKESFPLTVTSAQKNPTAFYLCASSIAGGGPWPQHFGDGTRLSIL.

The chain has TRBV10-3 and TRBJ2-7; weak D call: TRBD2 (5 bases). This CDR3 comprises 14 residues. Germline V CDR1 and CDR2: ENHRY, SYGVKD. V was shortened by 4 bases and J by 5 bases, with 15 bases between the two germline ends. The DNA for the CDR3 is TGTGCCATCAGTGGATCCGAGGGCCTGGACGAGCAGTACTTC. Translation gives CAISGSEGLDEQYF.

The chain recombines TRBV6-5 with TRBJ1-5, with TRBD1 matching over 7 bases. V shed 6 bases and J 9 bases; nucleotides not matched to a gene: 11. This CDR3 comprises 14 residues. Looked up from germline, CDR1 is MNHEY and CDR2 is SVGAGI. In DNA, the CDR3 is TGTGCCAGCAGACAGGGGCCGAACCGGGGGCCCCAGCATTTT. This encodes CASRQGPNRGPQHF.

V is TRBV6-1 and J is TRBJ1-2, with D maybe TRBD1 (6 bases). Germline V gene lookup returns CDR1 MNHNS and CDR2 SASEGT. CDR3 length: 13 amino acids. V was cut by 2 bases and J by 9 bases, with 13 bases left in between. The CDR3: CASSESQGSRYTF. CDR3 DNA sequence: TGTGCCAGCAGTGAATCACAGGGTTCCCGCTACACCTTC.

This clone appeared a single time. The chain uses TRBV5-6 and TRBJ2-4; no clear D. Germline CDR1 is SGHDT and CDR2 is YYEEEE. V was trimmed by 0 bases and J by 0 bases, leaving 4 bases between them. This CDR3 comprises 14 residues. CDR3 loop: CASSLGLAKNIQYF. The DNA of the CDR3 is TGTGCCAGCAGCTTGGGGCTAGCCAAAAACATTCAGTACTTC.

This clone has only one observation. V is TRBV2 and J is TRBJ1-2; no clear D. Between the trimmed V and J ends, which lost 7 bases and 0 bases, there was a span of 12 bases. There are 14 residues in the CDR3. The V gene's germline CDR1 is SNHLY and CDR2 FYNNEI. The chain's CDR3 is CASKTQWTNYGYTF. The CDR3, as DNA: TGTGCCAGCAAGACACAGTGGACTAACTATGGCTACACCTTC.

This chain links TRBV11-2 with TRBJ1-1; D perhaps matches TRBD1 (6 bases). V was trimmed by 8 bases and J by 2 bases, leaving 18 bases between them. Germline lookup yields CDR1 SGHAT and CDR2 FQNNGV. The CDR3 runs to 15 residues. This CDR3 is CASRNWGQINTEAFF. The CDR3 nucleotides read TGTGCCAGCCGTAACTGGGGACAAATTAACACTGAAGCTTTCTTT.

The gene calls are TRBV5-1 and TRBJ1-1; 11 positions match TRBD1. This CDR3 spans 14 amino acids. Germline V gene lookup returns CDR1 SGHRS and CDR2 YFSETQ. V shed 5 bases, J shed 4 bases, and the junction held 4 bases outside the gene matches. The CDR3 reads CASRDGTGGTEAFF. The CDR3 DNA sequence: TGCGCCAGCAGGGACGGGACAGGGGGCACTGAAGCTTTCTTT.

The CDR3 DNA is TGTGCCAGCTCACCAGGCGAGCGGGGAGGATACCTCTACAATGAGCAGTTCTTC. Its translation: CASSPGERGGYLYNEQFF. J is TRBJ2-1 and V is TRBV18; 7 positions match TRBD2. V was pared by 2 bases and J by 3 bases, with 13 bases of the junction left unmatched. The CDR3 runs 18 residues. Looked up from germline, CDR1 is KGHSH and CDR2 is LQKENI.